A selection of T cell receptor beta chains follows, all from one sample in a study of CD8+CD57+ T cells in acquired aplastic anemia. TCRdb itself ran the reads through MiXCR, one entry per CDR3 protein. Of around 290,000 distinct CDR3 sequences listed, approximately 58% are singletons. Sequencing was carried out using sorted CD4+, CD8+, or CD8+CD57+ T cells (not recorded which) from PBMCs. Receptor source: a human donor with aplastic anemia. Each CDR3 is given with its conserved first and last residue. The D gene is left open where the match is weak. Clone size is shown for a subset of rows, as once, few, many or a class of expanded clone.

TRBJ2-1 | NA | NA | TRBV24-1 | TGTGCCACCAGTGTATGCCCGTTAGATGAGCAGTTCTTC | CATSVCPLDEQFF
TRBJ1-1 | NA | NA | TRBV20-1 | TGCAGTGCCTCAGCGGGGCGGAGCATGAACACTGAAGCTTTCTTT | CSASAGRSMNTEAFF
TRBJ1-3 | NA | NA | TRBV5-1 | TGCGCCAGCAGCTTGGATGGACATTCGGGAAACACCATATATTTT | CASSLDGHSGNTIYF
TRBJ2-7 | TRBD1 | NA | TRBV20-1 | TGCAGTGCGACAAGGACAGGGACCCACGAGCAGTACTTC | CSATRTGTHEQYF
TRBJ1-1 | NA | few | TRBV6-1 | TGTGCCAGCAGACACATGAACACTGAAGCTTTCTTT | CASRHMNTEAFF
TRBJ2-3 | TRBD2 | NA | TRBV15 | TGTGCCACCAGCAGAGATGTTCTAGCGGGATCCGTAGATACGCAGTATTTT | CATSRDVLAGSVDTQYF
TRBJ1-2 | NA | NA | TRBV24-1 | TGTGCCACCAGTGACAACACCGGGATATCGGGCTACACCTTC | CATSDNTGISGYTF
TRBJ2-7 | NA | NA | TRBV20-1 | TGCAGTGCTAGAGATCTCGACTACGGTTCCTACGAGCAGCACTTC | CSARDLDYGSYEQHF
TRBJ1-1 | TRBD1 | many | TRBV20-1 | TGCAGTGCTAGAAGGGACAGCGGATATGAAGCTTTCTTT | CSARRDSGYEAFF
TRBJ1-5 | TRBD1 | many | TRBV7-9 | TGTGCCAGCAGCTTCGGGACAGGCAATCAGCCCCAGCATTTT | CASSFGTGNQPQHF
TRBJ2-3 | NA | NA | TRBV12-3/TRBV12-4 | TGTGCCAGCAGTTCGATGCCGGATACGCAGTATTTT | CASSSMPDTQYF
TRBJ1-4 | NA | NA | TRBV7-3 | TGTGCCAGCAGCTTAGCCTCCCTCGAGGCAACTAATGAAAAACTGTTTTTT | CASSLASLEATNEKLFF
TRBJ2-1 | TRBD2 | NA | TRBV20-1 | TGCAGTGCTAGACTCAGCGGGACCTCCTACAATGAGCAGTTCTTC | CSARLSGTSYNEQFF
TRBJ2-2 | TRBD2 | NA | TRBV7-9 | TGTGCCTCCAGTAAAGGGCTAGCGGGAGTTAACGGGGAGCTGTTTTTT | CASSKGLAGVNGELFF
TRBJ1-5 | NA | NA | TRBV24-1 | TGTGCCACCAGTACTGGGGGGGCTCAGCCCCAGCATTTT | CATSTGGAQPQHF
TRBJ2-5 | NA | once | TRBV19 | TGTGCCGGCCGGCCCCCCGAGGAGACCCAGTACTTC | CAGRPPEETQYF
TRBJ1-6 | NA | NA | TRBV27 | TGTGCCAGCAGTTTCACAAGGTCTGGTAATTCACCCCTCCACTTT | CASSFTRSGNSPLHF
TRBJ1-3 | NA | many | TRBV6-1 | TGTGCCAGCAGTGTGATGGGGGACTCTGGAAACACCATATATTTT | CASSVMGDSGNTIYF
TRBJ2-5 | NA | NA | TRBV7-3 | TGTGCCAGCAGCTTCGCAGGGGCTATACAAGAGACCCAGTACTTC | CASSFAGAIQETQYF
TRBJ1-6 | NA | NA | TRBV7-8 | TGTGCCAGCAGCTCCGGACTTTATAATTCACCCCTCCACTTT | CASSSGLYNSPLHF
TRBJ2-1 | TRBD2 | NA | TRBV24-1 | TGTGCCACCAGTGATTCTCCGGGACTAGCGGGAGTTAATGAGCAGTTCTTC | CATSDSPGLAGVNEQFF
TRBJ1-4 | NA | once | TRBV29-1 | TGCAGCGTTGGGTTTGGACCTGGAAAACTGTTTTTT | CSVGFGPGKLFF
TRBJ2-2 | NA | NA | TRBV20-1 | TGCAGTGCTAGGCAGGTTTCCTGGCAGACCGGGGAGCTGTTTTTT | CSARQVSWQTGELFF
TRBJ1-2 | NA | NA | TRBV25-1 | TGTGCCAGCAGGGGTCATGGCTACACCTTC | CASRGHGYTF
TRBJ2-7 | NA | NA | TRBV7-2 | TGTGCCAGCAGCTTCGCCGGTAGCTCCTACGAGCAGTACTTC | CASSFAGSSYEQYF
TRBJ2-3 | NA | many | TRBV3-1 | TGTGCCAGCAGCCAAGCAAGGCTAGCGAAGACCACAGATACGCAGTATTTT | CASSQARLAKTTDTQYF
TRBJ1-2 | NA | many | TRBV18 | TGTGCCAGCTCACCACCGCCGGGGGGCTCTAACTATGGCTACACCTTC | CASSPPPGGSNYGYTF
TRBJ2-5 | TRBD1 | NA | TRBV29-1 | TGCAGCGTTGACGGACAGGGTTTAGTAGAGACCCAGTACTTC | CSVDGQGLVETQYF
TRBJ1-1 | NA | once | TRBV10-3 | TGTGCCATCAGCAGACAGGAGCCGAACACTGAAGCTTTCTTT | CAISRQEPNTEAFF
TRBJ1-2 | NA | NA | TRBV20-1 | TGCAGTGCTAGTGCCTCGGGACGGACAAACTATGGCTACACCTTC | CSASASGRTNYGYTF
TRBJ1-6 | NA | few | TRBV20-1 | TGCAGTGCTACCTATAGGCAGGTCTATAATTCACCCCTCCACTTT | CSATYRQVYNSPLHF
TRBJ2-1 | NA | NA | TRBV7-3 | TGTGCCAGCAGCTTAATGGTGATCAATGAGCAGTTCTTC | CASSLMVINEQFF
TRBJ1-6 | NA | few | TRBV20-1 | TGCAGTGCCACGGGGGGGTATAATTCACCCCTCCACTTT | CSATGGYNSPLHF
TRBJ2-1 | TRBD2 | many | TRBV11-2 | TGTGCCAGCAGCTTAGAATTGGGCCTAGCGGGATTTAATGAGCAGTTCTTC | CASSLELGLAGFNEQFF
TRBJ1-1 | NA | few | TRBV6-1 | TGTGCCAGCAGAAAGGGCTATGATTTGGGCACTGAAGCTCTCTTT | CASRKGYDLGTEALF
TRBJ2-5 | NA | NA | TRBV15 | TGTGCCACCAGCAGAGATTGGCACCAAGAGACCCAGTACTTC | CATSRDWHQETQYF
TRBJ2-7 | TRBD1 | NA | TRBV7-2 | TGTGCCAGCAGTCGACAGGGGGGAAAAGCCTACGAGCAGTACTTC | CASSRQGGKAYEQYF
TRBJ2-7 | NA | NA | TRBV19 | TGTGCCAGTAGCACCACTAGGACGGTTACCTACGAGCAGTACTTC | CASSTTRTVTYEQYF
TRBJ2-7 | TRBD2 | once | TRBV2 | TGTGCCAGCAGTTGGGCGGGGGGCCCTAGCGAGCAGTACTTC | CASSWAGGPSEQYF
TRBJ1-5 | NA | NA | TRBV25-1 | TGTGCCAGCAGTGAATGGGGAGTTGGTCAGCCCCAGCATTTT | CASSEWGVGQPQHF
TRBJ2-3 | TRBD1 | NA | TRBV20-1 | TGCAGTGCTGTTCGGGACAGTTCTAGCACAGATACGCAGTATTTT | CSAVRDSSSTDTQYF
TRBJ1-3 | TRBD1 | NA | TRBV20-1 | TGCAGTGCTAGAGGACAGGGGGCTGGAAACACCATATATTTT | CSARGQGAGNTIYF